The 31 T cell receptor beta chains reported below all come from one sample, sequenced in a study of tumor-infiltrating lymphocytes in primary liver carcinoma. The researchers produced TCR beta cDNA from 500 to 550 ng total RNA with a constant-region primer. Amplification in three nested multiplex PCR rounds with slightly modified ARM-PCR gave rise to TCR beta libraries. TRBV1-TRBV30 forward primers and a C-beta reverse primer were used in the first two PCR rounds, which each ran for around 11 cycles. TCRdb called the multiplex PCR reads again in MiXCR, with one record for every CDR3 protein. The repertoire has hundreds of thousands of distinct CDR3 sequences, almost 60% of them found once; the top ten carry over 15%. For blood RNA, unsorted whole blood served as the source, and germline DNA was extracted too. The material sequenced was peripheral blood. Receptors were obtained from a woman aged 25 to 39 with primary liver carcinoma and hepatitis B virus infection.

The chain has TRBV4-1 and TRBJ2-7, with 12 positions matching TRBD2. The CDR3 runs to 18 residues. Germline V gene sequence: CDR1 MGHRA, CDR2 YSYEKL. Trimming took 3 bases from V and 0 from J; bases not matched to a gene: 9. The CDR3 loop is CASSHILAGGTSSYEQYF. CDR3 nucleotides: TGCGCCAGCAGCCACATACTAGCGGGAGGCACTAGCTCCTACGAGCAGTACTTC.

This clonotype was detected ten times or more. The chain couples TRBV11-2 to TRBJ1-1; D gene uncertain. The germline V gene has CDR1 SGHAT and CDR2 FQNNGV. CDR3 length equals 13 residues. V lost 4 bases, J lost 1 base, and 7 bases lay in between. Here the CDR3 DNA reads TGTGCCAGCAGCTGGGGAGCGAACACTGAAGCTTTCTTT. Amino acid sequence: CASSWGANTEAFF.

This chain links TRBV6-5 with TRBJ2-7; D possibly matches TRBD1 or TRBD2 (6 bases each). Germline CDR1 MNHEY, CDR2 SVGAGI. The V end lost 3 bases, the J end lost 1 base, and 22 bases lay between the germline ends. This CDR3 is 18 amino acids long. CDR3 loop: CASSYGSGGGSQSYEQYF. CDR3 in DNA: TGTGCCAGCAGTTATGGTTCCGGGGGCGGCTCACAATCCTACGAGCAGTACTTC.

Comments on this clonotype: A read error may explain this, as a much larger clone is one base away. The CDR3 does not close with the conserved phenylalanine or tryptophan, likely indicating a read error. The gene calls are TRBV6-5 and TRBJ2-3; 9 bases match TRBD1. CDR3 length: 16 residues. CDR1 and CDR2 from the germline V gene are MNHEY and SVGAGI. Trimming removed 5 bases from V and 2 bases from J; junction bases left unmatched: 8. In nucleotides, the CDR3 is TGTGCCAGCAGTGGCCGGACAGGGGCGCACACAGATACGCAGTATTTA. It is translated as CASSGRTGAHTDTQYL.

With respect to this clonotype: A clone one base away is much larger, so this may be a read error. The chain is built from TRBV29-1 and TRBJ2-1; D gene uncertain. Per the germline V gene, CDR1 is SQVTM and CDR2 is ANQGSEA. The CDR3 runs 12 residues. The CDR3: CSDTHSYNEQFF. The CDR3 coding sequence is TGCAGTGATACTCACTCCTACAATGAGCAGTTCTTC.

This clonotype was picked up many times. This rearrangement joins TRBV29-1 to TRBJ1-2; the D gene is possibly TRBD1 (5 bases). The CDR3 loop spans 12 amino acids. V lost 4 bases to trimming and J lost 4 bases, with 10 bases between them. Germline CDR1 reads SQVTM; CDR2 reads ANQGSEA. The CDR3 loop is CSVGGGSYGYTF. For the CDR3, the DNA is TGCAGCGTTGGGGGGGGTAGCTATGGCTACACCTTC.

This clonotype was counted only a few times. Being one base from a much bigger clone, this may be a read error. CDR3 sequence reads: CSEHRVITEAFF. CDR3 coding DNA: TGCAGCGAACACAGGGTGATCACTGAAGCTTTCTTT. The chain employs TRBV29-1 and TRBJ1-1; tentatively, D is TRBD1 (6 bases). The CDR3 is made up of 12 amino acids. Germline CDR1 reads SQVTM; CDR2 reads ANQGSEA. V lost 7 bases and J lost 4, with 13 bases in between.

This clonotype was counted between two and nine times. The rearrangement uses TRBV28 and TRBJ2-2, with no clear D. The CDR3 length is 13 residues. Trimming cost V 11 bases and J 1 base, with 11 bases left between them. Germline CDR1 reads MDHEN; CDR2 reads SYDVKM. The CDR3 DNA reads as TGTGCCTCCCTGGACGGGAACACCGGGGAGCTGTTTTTT. It codes for CASLDGNTGELFF.

V gene TRBV14 combines with J gene TRBJ1-2; tentative D call: TRBD1 (5 bases). Germline assignment: CDR1 SGHDN and CDR2 FVKESK. The CDR3 consists of 14 residues. Trimming took 0 bases from V and 2 from J, leaving 7 bases between them. The chain's CDR3 is CASSQERGNYGYTF. The CDR3 DNA sequence: TGTGCCAGCAGCCAAGAGCGGGGCAACTATGGCTACACCTTC.

The V gene is TRBV13, the J gene TRBJ1-1; D is ambiguous. This CDR3 has 14 amino acids. Germline V lookup: CDR1 PRHDT, CDR2 FYEKMQ (reference sequence). Between the trimmed V and J ends, which lost 3 bases and 2 bases, there was a span of 10 bases. This chain's CDR3 is CASSFGRINTEAFF. The DNA of the CDR3 is TGTGCCAGCAGCTTTGGACGTATCAACACTGAAGCTTTCTTT.

This clonotype was seen ten or more times. The chain links TRBV6-1 to TRBJ1-5, with D hard to call. This CDR3 has 9 amino acids. Trimming removed 10 bases from V and 9 bases from J, with 7 bases in between. Germline loops: CDR1 MNHNS, CDR2 SASEGT. The CDR3 protein is CAIGRPQHF. The CDR3 nucleotides read TGTGCCATAGGGCGGCCCCAGCATTTT.

The chain carries TRBV6-5 and TRBJ1-1; D remains unclear. There are 15 residues in the CDR3. Germline V gene lookup returns CDR1 MNHEY and CDR2 SVGAGI. Trimming pared 2 bases from V and 4 bases from J, leaving 14 bases between. The CDR3 reads CASSYEVGLSTEAFF. In nucleotides, the CDR3 is TGTGCCAGCAGTTACGAGGTAGGGCTGAGCACTGAAGCTTTCTTT.

This clonotype was detected a few times. This sequence joins TRBV10-3 and TRBJ2-5; a weak D match, TRBD1 (6 bases). V was trimmed by 6 bases and J by 3 bases, leaving 11 bases between them. The CDR3 extends over 13 amino acids. The germline V gene encodes CDR1 ENHRY and CDR2 SYGVKD. CDR3 in amino acids: CAIRQGLKETQYF. The CDR3 DNA reads TGTGCCATCAGGCAGGGGTTGAAAGAGACCCAGTACTTC.

There are many counts of this clonotype. The gene calls are TRBV5-4 and TRBJ2-7; TRBD2 is a possible D gene (6 bases). The CDR3 loop spans 16 amino acids. Germline assignment: CDR1 SGHNT and CDR2 YYREEE (reference sequence). V gave up 1 base and J gave up 2 bases, with 16 bases separating them. DNA for the CDR3: TGTGCCAGCAGCTTGTTCGGAGCTAGCGTAACCTACGAGCAGTACTTC. Protein product: CASSLFGASVTYEQYF. The variable domain in full, completed from reference TRBV5-4 and TRBJ2-7, reads ETGVTQSPTHLIKTRGQQVTLRCSSQSGHNTVSWYQQALGQGPQFIFQYYREEENGRGNFPPRFSGLQFPNYSSELNVNALELDDSALYLCASSLFGASVTYEQYFGPGTRLTVT.

The sample holds one count of this clonotype. Here the CDR3 DNA reads TGTGCCAGCAGCTCGGACAGGCCTAGTCTTTCACCCCTCCACTTT. It codes for CASSSDRPSLSPLHF. The V gene is TRBV7-9, the J gene TRBJ1-6, with 7 bases lining up with TRBD1. V trimming: 4 bases; J trimming: 9 bases; junction bases outside the gene matches: 9. Germline CDR1 reads SEHNR; CDR2 reads FQNEAQ (reference sequence). The CDR3 runs to 15 residues.

This clonotype was detected many times. The chain couples TRBV4-2 to TRBJ1-4; D possibly corresponds to TRBD1 (5 bases). Per the germline V gene, CDR1 is LGHNA and CDR2 is YNFKEQ. CDR3 size: 15 residues. V was clipped by 4 bases and J by 7 bases, with 16 bases between them. CDR3 region: CASSLGTLRSEKLFF. The CDR3 bases are TGTGCCAGCAGCCTCGGGACCTTAAGAAGTGAAAAACTGTTTTTT.

About this clonotype itself: Being one base from a much bigger clone, this may be a read error. V gene TRBV6-1 combines with J gene TRBJ2-6; 8 nucleotides align to TRBD2. CDR3 length: 18 amino acids. Germline V gives CDR1 MNHNS, CDR2 SASEGT. The trim removed 7 bases at V and 3 bases at J, leaving 14 bases unmatched. The CDR3 protein is CASTGGLVRSSGANVLTF. CDR3 sequence (DNA): TGTGCCAGCACCGGGGGACTAGTCCGGTCGAGTGGGGCCAACGTCCTGACTTTC.

This clonotype was detected only a few times. V is TRBV5-6 and J is TRBJ2-3; D ambiguous. Between the trimmed V and J ends, which lost 0 bases and 4 bases, there was a span of 3 bases. CDR1 is SGHDT and CDR2 is YYEEEE in the germline V gene. The CDR3 is 12 residues long. CDR3 in amino acids: CASSLAADTQYF. The DNA of the CDR3 is TGTGCCAGCAGCTTGGCCGCAGATACGCAGTATTTT. Full variable domain (missing parts from reference TRBV5-6 and TRBJ2-3): DAGVTQSPTHLIKTRGQQVTLRCSPKSGHDTVSWYQQALGQGPQFIFQYYEEEERQRGNFPDRFSGHQFPNYSSELNVNALLLGDSALYLCASSLAADTQYFGPGTRLTVL.

As for this clonotype: This may be a read error: a much more frequent sequence differs by one nucleotide. V and J are TRBV12-3 or TRBV12-4 and TRBJ2-1, with 7 positions matching TRBD1. J lost 12 bases, V lost 6 bases, and 5 bases had no gene match. The CDR3 is 11 amino acids. CDR3: CASRGNRGQFF. The CDR3 nucleotides read TGTGCCAGCAGGGGGAACAGGGGGCAGTTCTTC.

As concerns this clonotype: The germline gene is not matched at one end of the junction; a read error may be the cause. The chain links TRBV11-1 to TRBJ2-1; D is uncertain. The CDR3 extends over 13 amino acids. Germline V lookup: CDR1 SGHAT, CDR2 FQDESV (reference sequence). CDR3 sequence: CGSSLVLTNEQFF. The CDR3 nucleotides are TGTGGCAGCAGCTTAGTGCTGACAAACGAGCAGTTCTTC.

The count of this clonotype is one. One end of the junction is discordant with germline, which a read error may explain. The chain employs TRBV11-3 and TRBJ2-1; D unresolved. From germline, CDR1 is SGHNT and CDR2 YENEEA. The CDR3 has 13 residues. The CDR3 here is CTSSPLLEDEQFF. CDR3 nucleotides: TGTACCAGCAGCCCCCTTCTAGAAGATGAGCAGTTCTTC.

This clonotype has ten or more counts. The V gene is TRBV12-3 or TRBV12-4, the J gene TRBJ1-1, with D hard to call. The CDR3 has 17 amino acids. The V end was cut by 6 bases, the J end by 4 bases, with 24 bases between. CDR3 sequence (DNA): TGTGCCAGCAGCCCACCGGGTGGAGGGCTTTGGGGCACTGAAGCTTTCTTT. Protein sequence: CASSPPGGGLWGTEAFF.

This rearrangement joins TRBV12-3 or TRBV12-4 to TRBJ2-7; unclear D gene. The CDR3 totals 13 residues. V was cut by 6 bases and J by 0 bases, with 9 bases left in between. The CDR3, as DNA: TGTGCCAGCAGATGGGCCAGCTCCTACGAGCAGTACTTC. This codes for CASRWASSYEQYF.

About this clonotype itself: At one end the junction does not follow the germline gene, possibly because of a read error. V is TRBV29-1 and J is TRBJ2-7; no clear D gene. Germline values: CDR1 SQVTM, CDR2 ANQGSEA. The CDR3 is 12 residues long. CDR3 region: CSVVLWFYEQYF. DNA of the CDR3: TGCAGCGTTGTACTATGGTTTTACGAACAGTACTTC.

Remarks on this clonotype: A much more abundant neighbour one base away suggests this may be a read error. This rearrangement joins TRBV29-1 to TRBJ1-5, with 7 bases identical to TRBD1. In germline, CDR1 is SQVTM, CDR2 ANQGSEA. This CDR3 spans 12 amino acids. CDR3 bases: TGCAGCGTTAGACAGGGAAATCAGCCCCGGCATTTT. This codes for CSVRQGNQPRHF.

In the case of this clonotype: The conserved final phenylalanine or tryptophan is absent from the CDR3, which likely points to a read error. The J gene is TRBJ2-1, the V gene TRBV11-2; 7 bases fit TRBD2. The V gene's germline CDR1 is SGHAT and CDR2 FQNNGV. This CDR3 contains 15 residues. V lost 6 bases to trimming and J lost 8 bases; unmatched junction nucleotides: 13. In DNA, the CDR3 is TGTGCCAGCAGTTTCGCGCGGGAGATCGGTTATGAGCAGTTCTTG. Translation gives CASSFAREIGYEQFL.

This clonotype was recorded many times. V usage is TRBV11-2 and J usage is TRBJ2-3, with D unclear. The CDR3 extends over 13 amino acids. V gave up 4 bases and J gave up 2 bases, with 7 bases separating them. Germline V CDR1 and CDR2: SGHAT, FQNNGV. CDR3 nucleotides: TGTGCCAGCAGCTCCGGTCCCACAGATACGCAGTATTTT. Its translation: CASSSGPTDTQYF.

Concerning this clonotype itself: This sequence may be a read error, since a much larger clone differs from it by one base. The chain carries TRBV29-1 and TRBJ2-5; 7 bases fit TRBD2. The V gene's germline CDR1 is SQVTM and CDR2 ANQGSEA. CDR3 size: 13 residues. V trimming: 3 bases; J trimming: 7 bases; junction bases outside the gene matches: 8. The CDR3 loop is CSVDGPGGGTQYF. CDR3 DNA sequence: TGCAGCGTTGACGGCCCTGGCGGGGGGACCCAGTACTTC. The full variable domain, in which reference TRBV29-1 and TRBJ2-5 provide the parts outside the CDR3, is SAVISQKPSRDICQRGTSLTIQCQVDSQVTMMFWYRQQPGQSLTLIATANQGSEATYESGFVIDKFPISRPNLTFSTLTVSNMSPEDSSIYLCSVDGPGGGTQYFGPGTRLLVL.

A few counts support this clonotype. This chain uses TRBV6-5 with TRBJ2-1; possible D gene TRBD2, 6 bases. Germline V gene data show CDR1 as MNHEY and CDR2 as SVGAGI. The CDR3 is 18 residues long. V was trimmed by 1 base and J by 7 bases, leaving 23 bases between them. CDR3 in amino acids: CASSYFASSAGSRNEQFF. The CDR3 nucleotides are TGTGCCAGCAGTTACTTCGCCTCAAGTGCCGGGAGTAGAAATGAGCAGTTCTTC.

The chain has TRBV4-1 and TRBJ1-2; D is unresolved. Germline V gives CDR1 MGHRA, CDR2 YSYEKL. The CDR3 covers 15 residues. V lost 3 bases and J 0 bases, leaving 11 bases between the germline ends. CDR3 sequence: CASSQGPGPNYGYTF. CDR3 bases: TGCGCCAGCAGCCAGGGCCCCGGACCTAACTATGGCTACACCTTC.

V usage is TRBV12-3 or TRBV12-4 and J usage is TRBJ2-1; D is uncertain. V dropped 9 bases and J dropped 2 bases, with 17 bases sitting between them. The CDR3 is 15 amino acids. CDR3 coding DNA: TGTGCCAGGAGCCACCGTAATCCCCCCTACAATGAGCAGTTCTTC. Amino acids: CARSHRNPPYNEQFF.